Listed here is a single TCR beta chain. The data stem from a study of T cells in tumors after PD-1 blockade. Study-level background: During anti-PD-1 treatment, some patients continued daily vismodegib 150 mg.

With V trimmed by 1 base and J by 0 bases, 2 bases remained unmatched. The CDR3 is 17 residues long. Germline CDR1 MGHRA, CDR2 YSYEKL. Produced via immunoSEQ multiplex PCR; TCRdb's table is partial and in-frame only. Among roughly 50,000 clones listed, 81% were seen once. The chain uses TRBV4-1 and TRBJ2-3; 12 nucleotides agree with TRBD2. This sample comprised PBMCs, obtained before anti-PD-1 treatment. The sequence was obtained from a human donor with basal cell carcinoma. Here the CDR3 reads CASSQGGLAGSTDTQYF. The CDR3 DNA reads as TGCGCCAGCAGCCAAGGCGGACTAGCGGGAAGCACAGATACGCAGTATTTT.